Below, 10 T cell receptor beta chains from the same sample are listed, as sequenced in a study of beta chain features in type 1 diabetes. Findings of the study overall: In every one of the four CD4+ subsets, TCRB CDR3s were moderately but significantly shorter in Type 1 diabetes patients.

Expressed TCRB transcripts were sequenced because the isolated RNA had all been reverse transcribed beforehand. The table came from immunoSEQ multiplex PCR; TCRdb's copy has only in-frame clones and leaves some out. The repertoire consists of more than 300,000 clones, with around 13% occurring once and the leading ten covering around 0.0099%. The antigens for these receptors are not known. The sample consisted of naive CD4+ T cells from blood. The receptors stem from a woman in her late teens or twenties with type 1 diabetes.

The chain couples TRBV5-4 to TRBJ2-1; no definite D call. Germline loops: CDR1 SGHNT, CDR2 YYREEE (reference sequence). V was pared by 4 bases and J by 4 bases, with 15 bases between. The CDR3 is 15 residues long. CDR3 coding DNA: TGTGCCAGCAGCCCCGGTAGTTTGCGGTACAATGAGCAGTTCTTC. This sequence encodes CASSPGSLRYNEQFF. The whole variable domain, filled in from reference TRBV5-4 and TRBJ2-1, reads ETGVTQSPTHLIKTRGQQVTLRCSSQSGHNTVSWYQQALGQGPQFIFQYYREEENGRGNFPPRFSGLQFPNYSSELNVNALELDDSALYLCASSPGSLRYNEQFFGPGTRLTVL.

This clone was counted only a few times. This chain connects TRBV15 to TRBJ2-7; 11 bases are a match to TRBD1. Germline V gene data show CDR1 as LNHNV and CDR2 as YYDKDF (reference sequence). The CDR3 covers 16 residues. V lost 3 bases and J lost 4; bases outside the gene matches: 8. The CDR3 sequence is CATSSPGTGGRYEQYF. For the CDR3, the DNA is TGTGCCACCAGCAGCCCCGGGACAGGGGGGCGGTACGAGCAGTACTTC.

A few counts support this clone. The chain joins TRBV30 to TRBJ1-1; possible D gene TRBD1, 6 bases. CDR3 length equals 14 residues. Germline CDR1 is GTSNPN and CDR2 is SVGIG (reference sequence). Trimming pared 2 bases from V and 3 bases from J, leaving 13 bases between. Here the CDR3 reads CAWSTPYRDTEAFF. In DNA, the CDR3 is TGTGCCTGGAGTACCCCCTACAGGGACACTGAAGCTTTCTTT. Combining the CDR3 with reference TRBV30 and TRBJ1-1 gives the whole variable domain SQTIHQWPATLVQPVGSPLSLECTVEGTSNPNLYWYRQAAGRGLQLLFYSVGIGQISSEVPQNLSASRPQDRQFILSSKKLLLSDSGFYLCAWSTPYRDTEAFFGQGTRLTVV.

This clone was observed a few times. This chain links TRBV30 with TRBJ2-1; 9 positions agree with TRBD2. Trimming at V came to 4 bases and at J to 0 bases, leaving 4 bases not matched to a gene. CDR3 length: 15 amino acids. Germline V CDR1 and CDR2: GTSNPN, SVGIG (reference sequence). CDR3 nucleotide sequence: TGTGCCTGGATCAGTAGCGGGAGCTCCTACAATGAGCAGTTCTTC. The encoded protein is CAWISSGSSYNEQFF.

V and J are TRBV10-3 and TRBJ2-1; 7 positions agree with TRBD1. Germline-derived CDR1 and CDR2 are ENHRY and SYGVKD. CDR3 length: 16 residues. The V gene end was trimmed by 2 bases and the J gene end by 6 bases; junction bases not matched to a gene: 10. The CDR3 here is CAISEGTGVVTNEQFF. CDR3 DNA: TGTGCCATCAGTGAGGGAACAGGGGTAGTCACCAATGAGCAGTTCTTC.

The rearrangement links TRBV15 to TRBJ1-6; 9 bases match TRBD1. The germline V gene encodes CDR1 LNHNV and CDR2 YYDKDF (reference sequence). The CDR3 extends over 16 amino acids. Losses at the gene ends were 0 bases for V and 9 bases for J; bases not matched to a gene: 6. DNA for the CDR3: TGTGCCACCAGCAGAGAGCACAGGGGGCTTGGTTCACCCCTCCACTTT. This gives the protein CATSREHRGLGSPLHF.

This clone came up once. The CDR3, as DNA: TGTGCCAGCAGCGGGGAGAACTATGGCTACACCTTC. Protein: CASSGENYGYTF. The chain combines TRBV7-9 with TRBJ1-2; D is uncertain. The V end was cut by 5 bases, the J end by 2 bases, with 6 bases between. Germline assignment: CDR1 SEHNR and CDR2 FQNEAQ (reference sequence). The CDR3 covers 12 residues.

In this sample, this clone turned up a few times. This rearrangement joins TRBV27 to TRBJ1-2; D may be TRBD1 (5 bases). This CDR3 has 14 amino acids. CDR1 and CDR2 from the germline V gene are MNHEY and SMNVEV (reference sequence). Trimming removed 6 bases at V and 4 bases at J, with 15 bases between. The CDR3, as DNA: TGTGCCAGCAGGGGCCAGGGTAATCCCTATGGCTACACCTTC. This sequence encodes CASRGQGNPYGYTF.

This clone turned up a few times. The rearrangement uses TRBV30 and TRBJ1-1; D may be TRBD1 (6 bases). CDR1 GTSNPN and CDR2 SVGIG come from the germline V gene (reference sequence). CDR3 length: 13 amino acids. Between the trimmed V and J ends, which lost 3 bases and 1 base, there was a span of 9 bases. The CDR3 DNA reads as TGTGCCTGGAGGAGGACAGCGAACACTGAAGCTTTCTTT. This sequence encodes CAWRRTANTEAFF.

This clone was counted only a few times. The chain recombines TRBV6-5 with TRBJ2-3; D is ambiguous. The germline V gene has CDR1 MNHEY and CDR2 SVGAGI. CDR3 length: 15 residues. The ends were cut back, 0 bases at V and 3 bases at J, with 10 bases in the middle. The CDR3 loop reads CASSYSLPGTDTQYF. The CDR3 bases are TGTGCCAGCAGTTACTCATTGCCAGGTACAGATACGCAGTATTTT.